This is a list of T cell receptor beta chains from one sample in a study of T-cell reconstitution after alpha-beta-depleted transplantation in children. TCRdb itself ran the PCR reads through MiXCR, one entry per CDR3 protein. The sample holds 440,000 or so distinct CDR3 sequences, roughly two fifths seen once. Sequenced here: PBMCs, sampled before TCRalphabeta/CD19-depleted stem cell transplant. These receptor sequences come from a girl under 10 years old with aplastic anemia, due to receive a stem cell transplant. Both conserved end residues are part of each CDR3. D genes are given only for firm matches. Size is stated for part of the rows, as once, few or many counts, or as a class when the clone is expanded.

clone_size d_call j_call v_call cdr3_nt cdr3_aa
many - TRBJ2-1 TRBV11-2 TGTGCCAGCAGCTTATTAAGGAAAAACAATGAGCAGTTCTTC CASSLLRKNNEQFF
- TRBD2 TRBJ2-1 TRBV7-6 TGTGCCAGCAGCTTAGTCGGCGGGAGTATTAGAGATGAGCAGTTCTTC CASSLVGGSIRDEQFF
- - TRBJ2-7 TRBV12-3/TRBV12-4 TGTGCCAGCAGTGTAGGGACCTACGAGCAGTACTTC CASSVGTYEQYF
many TRBD1 TRBJ1-1 TRBV11-3 TGTGCCAGCAGCTCCGGACAGGGCAACACTGAAGCTTTCTTT CASSSGQGNTEAFF
- - TRBJ2-3 TRBV20-1 TGCAGTGCCGGATGGGCTAGCACAGATACGCAGTATTTT CSAGWASTDTQYF
- TRBD2 TRBJ2-1 TRBV20-1 TGCAGTGCTTCAGGGCGGGGGGGTTACAATGAGCAGTTCTTC CSASGRGGYNEQFF
few - TRBJ1-5 TRBV20-1 TGCAGTGCTAGAGATCTAAAATGGGGGGATCAGCCCCAGCATTTT CSARDLKWGDQPQHF
few TRBD2 TRBJ2-7 TRBV29-1 TGCAGCGCTTTGCGGTTGCGGGGGAGCTCCTACGAGCAGTACTTC CSALRLRGSSYEQYF
few - TRBJ2-1 TRBV28 TGTGCCAGCAGTTTAAATAGCGGCGCCTACAATGAGCAGTTCTTC CASSLNSGAYNEQFF
- - TRBJ1-3 TRBV10-3 TGTGCCATCAGTGACCCAGGGACCGGCGACACCATATATTTT CAISDPGTGDTIYF
- - TRBJ2-1 TRBV19 TGTGCCAGTATGGTAGGAGGGGGTCGGAACAATGAGCAGTTCTTC CASMVGGGRNNEQFF
- TRBD2 TRBJ2-1 TRBV5-5 TGTGCCAGCAGCTTACTGCCGGGACTAGGTCTTTACAATGAGCAGTTCTTC CASSLLPGLGLYNEQFF
- - TRBJ2-5 TRBV7-2 TGTGCCAGCAGCTTAGCGGGTCAGGTGGGAGAGACCCAGTACTTC CASSLAGQVGETQYF
many - TRBJ2-1 TRBV7-9 TGTGCCAGCAGCTCAGAGGGCCTGGGGGCTGAGCAGTTCTTC CASSSEGLGAEQFF
few - TRBJ1-2 TRBV5-1 TGCGCCAGCAGCTTGGGTCAGGGGAGGCCGAACTATGGCTACACCTTC CASSLGQGRPNYGYTF
many TRBD1 TRBJ1-4 TRBV5-1 TGCGCCAGCAGCACAGGACAGGGACCAGAAAAACTGTTTTTT CASSTGQGPEKLFF
- - TRBJ1-1 TRBV7-2 TGTGCCAGCAGCTATTCAGCCATGAACACTGAAGCTTTCTTT CASSYSAMNTEAFF
- TRBD1 TRBJ2-7 TRBV6-1 TGTGCCAGCAGTGGACAGGGGGCCCTGGAAGAGCAGTACTTC CASSGQGALEEQYF
few TRBD1 TRBJ2-7 TRBV20-1 TGCAGTGCCCCGGGACAGCTCTACGAGCAGTACTTC CSAPGQLYEQYF
few - TRBJ2-4 TRBV20-1 TGCAGTGCTAGCGGAGGGTACGGCAAAAACATTCAGTACTTC CSASGGYGKNIQYF
- - TRBJ1-5 TRBV15 TGTGCCACCAGCAGAGATGGGGCCCACAGGCTGCTTCAGCCCCAGCATTTT CATSRDGAHRLLQPQHF
- - TRBJ1-4 TRBV12-3/TRBV12-4 TGTGCCAGCACCATAGGGGGGGCTGGGGAAAAACTGTTTTTT CASTIGGAGEKLFF
few - TRBJ2-3 TRBV28 TGTGCGGCGGGCCCCCAAACGCAGTATTTT CAAGPQTQYF
- TRBD2 TRBJ2-1 TRBV29-1 TGCAGCGTTGAACGGCAGGGAAGGCTAGCGGGAGGGAAGGTTAATGAGCAGTTCTTC CSVERQGRLAGGKVNEQFF
- - TRBJ2-5 TRBV7-8 TGTGCCAGCAGCTTAAAACAGGGTCAAGAGACCCAGTACTTC CASSLKQGQETQYF
many - TRBJ2-7 TRBV21-1 TGTGCCAGCTCCAAAGCGGGATCAGGGGGGGCCTACGAGCAGTACTTC CASSKAGSGGAYEQYF
- - TRBJ1-5 TRBV11-1 TGTGCCAGCAGCTTAGAAGGGGGGGGCAGGGTTAATAGCAATCAGCCCCAGCATTTT CASSLEGGGRVNSNQPQHF
- - TRBJ1-4 TRBV5-1 TGCGCCAGCAGCTTTGAACCGGGGGCCTATGAAAAACTGTTTTTT CASSFEPGAYEKLFF
- - TRBJ2-5 TRBV7-9 TGTGCCAGCAGCTTGGATCGTGGGGTTGAGACCCAGTACTTC CASSLDRGVETQYF
once - TRBJ2-7 TRBV20-1 TGCAGTGCTAGAGATGGGCTCTCTTACGAGCAGTACTTC CSARDGLSYEQYF
- - TRBJ2-4 TRBV5-1 TGCGCCAGCAAGCTTGCTGGGCCGCAAAACATTCAGTACTTC CASKLAGPQNIQYF
- - TRBJ2-1 TRBV10-3 TGTGCCATCAGGATTACTAGTTATCAGGATGCTGAGCAGTTCTTC CAIRITSYQDAEQFF
few - TRBJ1-5 TRBV12-3/TRBV12-4 TGTGCCAGCAGGCAGGCCGGGACACATCAGCCCCAGCATTTT CASRQAGTHQPQHF
- - TRBJ2-1 TRBV5-1 TGCGCCAGCAGCTTGGTGGCACGTAATGAGCAGTTCTTC CASSLVARNEQFF
- - TRBJ1-1 TRBV20-1 TGCAGTGCGGGGAGACAGAAACTGAACACTGAAGCTTTCTTT CSAGRQKLNTEAFF
- - TRBJ2-2 TRBV20-1 TGCAGTGCCCATAACCTCAGGGGGAACACCGGGGAGCTGTTTTTT CSAHNLRGNTGELFF
- - TRBJ2-4 TRBV6-5 TGTGCCAGCAGTTACTCGGGCGGAGAAAACATTCAGTACTTC CASSYSGGENIQYF
- - TRBJ2-3 TRBV20-1 TGCAGTGCTAGAGCCAACTCTGTGACAGATACGCAGTATTTT CSARANSVTDTQYF
- TRBD2 TRBJ2-3 TRBV20-1 TGCAGTGCTAGTTTAGCGGGAGGGATCACAGATACGCAGTATTTT CSASLAGGITDTQYF
many TRBD1 TRBJ2-3 TRBV6-2/TRBV6-3 TGTGCCGGCTCGCCGGGACAGGGGATCGCAGATACGCAGTATTTT CAGSPGQGIADTQYF
many TRBD1 TRBJ2-4 TRBV7-2 TGTGCCAGCAGCCCGGACAGGGTGAACATTCAGTACTTC CASSPDRVNIQYF
- TRBD1 TRBJ2-7 TRBV20-1 TGCAGTGCCTCAGGGGGCTCCTACGAGCAGTACTTC CSASGGSYEQYF
- TRBD1 TRBJ1-5 TRBV7-2 TGTGCCAGCAGCATTGGACAGGGGGCTCAGCCCCAGCATTTT CASSIGQGAQPQHF
- - TRBJ1-1 TRBV3-1 TGTGCCAGCAGCCAAGACGGGGCAGGGGCTCTAGGGGCTGAAGCTTTCTTT CASSQDGAGALGAEAFF
- TRBD2 TRBJ2-3 TRBV12-3/TRBV12-4 TGTGCCAGCAGCCTTGGACTAGGTGCGGGCACAGATACGCAGTATTTT CASSLGLGAGTDTQYF
- TRBD2 TRBJ2-2 TRBV5-1 TGCGCCAGCAGCTCCGGGCTGTGGGCGGGAGGACACACCGGGGAGCTGTTTTTT CASSSGLWAGGHTGELFF
- TRBD1 TRBJ2-2 TRBV28 TGTGCCAGCAGTCTCCGGACAGGACTGGACACCGGGGAGCTGTTTTTT CASSLRTGLDTGELFF
- - TRBJ2-3 TRBV6-1 TGTGCCAGCACTCTCACGGGGGCGTCAGTTGATACGCAGTATTTT CASTLTGASVDTQYF
- TRBD1 TRBJ2-3 TRBV29-1 TGCAGCGTTGTGGACAGGGGCACAGATACGCAGTATTTT CSVVDRGTDTQYF
once TRBD2 TRBJ2-5 TRBV29-1 TGTTCTAGCGGGAGTTCTAGAGAGACCCAGTACTTC CSSGSSRETQYF
few - TRBJ2-7 TRBV7-2 TGTGCCAGCAGCTTAGAAATCCGGATTCCCTACGAGCAGTACTTC CASSLEIRIPYEQYF
- - TRBJ2-3 TRBV12-3/TRBV12-4 TGTGCCAGCAGTAACACGGTGGGGGTTCCAGATACGCAGTATTTT CASSNTVGVPDTQYF
many TRBD1 TRBJ2-1 TRBV7-2 TGTGCCAGCAGCTTAGTAACAGGGGGGTCTACAAATGAGCAGTTCTTC CASSLVTGGSTNEQFF
once - TRBJ2-5 TRBV28 TGTGCCAGCAGTTTCCCCGACTCGGAACAGACCCAGTACTTC CASSFPDSEQTQYF
- - TRBJ2-5 TRBV5-1 TGCGCCAGCAGCCGGAGAGGGCAGGACTTCGAGACCCAGTACTTC CASSRRGQDFETQYF
- - TRBJ2-7 TRBV7-9 TGTGCCAGCAGCTTAGGGGCCCGGGGTGAGCAGTACTTC CASSLGARGEQYF